This TCR beta chain was identified in a study of Tregs in tolerant kidney transplant recipients. Study-wide results and limits: The small number of patients limits these findings pending further validation. Expanding Tregs on activated donor B cells appeared to best identify donor-specific TCRbeta clones.

The CDR3 covers 17 residues. V lost 0 bases to trimming and J lost 3 bases, with 18 bases between them. Germline V CDR1 and CDR2: SGHNT, YYREEE (reference sequence). As regards this clone: No antigen is known for it.

Using immunoSEQ multiplex PCR, the repertoire was profiled, and TCRdb retains in-frame clones only, with some absent. The sample comprises under 300,000 clones, about 80% of which are singletons, and approximately 0.69% rests with the top ten. CD4+CD25+CD127- Tregs, CD4+CD25- non-Tregs, CD4 and CD8 cells were sorted. This rearrangement joins TRBV5-4 to TRBJ1-1; D perhaps matches TRBD1 (6 bases). This receptor was obtained from a human donor in good health. Sequencing input: CD4+ T cells from blood. The CDR3 DNA reads as TGTGCCAGCAGCTTGGCCGTCGGTAGGAGGGGGTACACTGAAGCTTTCTTT. It encodes CASSLAVGRRGYTEAFF.